This T cell receptor (beta chain) was sequenced for a study of response to subunit inactivated influenza vaccine. V was cut by 3 bases and J by 6 bases, with 15 bases left in between. CDR3 length equals 15 residues. TCRdb fed the RT-PCR reads into MiXCR, producing one record per CDR3 protein. The data contain about 520,000 distinct CDR3 sequences, more than 7% of them singletons. Study observations and caveats: Authors suggested that a seasonal influenza vaccination recruits few new T cells each time.

This clonotype appeared a few times. Its antigen is currently unknown. The TCR sequence derives from a man aged 45 to 70 who received an inactivated influenza vaccine. Material: PBMCs from blood, obtained roughly 24 months after vaccination. This chain links TRBV12-3 or TRBV12-4 with TRBJ2-1; a weak D match, TRBD2 (6 bases). DNA of the CDR3: TGTGCCAGCAGTTTTACGCGACTAGGAGGCAATGAGCAGTTCTTC. It codes for CASSFTRLGGNEQFF.